The 17 T cell receptor beta chains below come from one sample, sequenced in a study of shared clonotypes between healthy human individuals. TCRdb keeps only in-frame clones here, not all; method: immunoSEQ multiplex PCR. The profile covers around 2.5 million clones, with 93% appearing a single time and 0.36% taken by the ten largest. Sequenced sample: naive CD4+ T cells from PBMCs. Subset here: CD45RA+ positively selected. These TCRs come from a man aged 18 to 30 in good health. Some clones in this sample may be carry-over from other donors' samples.

This clone appeared once. The gene calls are TRBV7-8 and TRBJ1-2; 9 bases line up with TRBD1. The germline V gene encodes CDR1 SGHVS and CDR2 FQNEAQ. This CDR3 contains 13 residues. The ends lost 4 bases at V and 7 bases at J; junction bases unmatched: 4. The CDR3 DNA reads as TGTGCCAGCAGCTGGGGGACAGGGAGTGGCTACACCTTC. Protein product: CASSWGTGSGYTF.

The rearrangement uses TRBV28 and TRBJ2-1; tentative D call: TRBD2 (6 bases). This CDR3 region has 16 residues. Germline CDR1 MDHEN, CDR2 SYDVKM. Between the trimmed V and J ends, which lost 3 bases and 4 bases, there was a span of 16 bases. This CDR3 is CASSLAGLGLYNEQFF. The CDR3 DNA follows: TGTGCCAGCAGTTTGGCGGGATTGGGTTTATACAATGAGCAGTTCTTC.

V usage is TRBV14 and J usage is TRBJ2-7; D may be TRBD1 (5 bases). Looked up from germline, CDR1 is SGHDN and CDR2 is FVKESK. The V end lost 6 bases, the J end lost 4 bases, and 19 bases lay between the germline ends. CDR3 length: 15 residues. CDR3 DNA sequence: TGTGCCAGCAGTGAATTCCACGGACACCTTTACGAGCAGTACTTC. Its translation: CASSEFHGHLYEQYF.

This clone has only a few counts. Other DNA variants within this sample encode the same CDR3. V and J are TRBV5-1 and TRBJ2-1, with 10 positions matching TRBD2. This CDR3 is 15 amino acids long. The V gene's germline CDR1 is SGHRS and CDR2 YFSETQ. V shed 4 bases, J shed 0 bases, and the junction held 1 base outside the gene matches. CDR3 nucleotide sequence: TGCGCCAGCAGCCCTAGCGGGAGCTCCTACAATGAGCAGTTCTTC. This codes for CASSPSGSSYNEQFF. Complete variable domain (other parts from reference TRBV5-1 and TRBJ2-1): KAGVTQTPRYLIKTRGQQVTLSCSPISGHRSVSWYQQTPGQGLQFLFEYFSETQRNKGNFPGRFSGRQFSNSRSEMNVSTLELGDSALYLCASSPSGSSYNEQFFGPGTRLTVL.

The CDR3 spells CASSKGIGDTQYF. For the CDR3, the DNA is TGTGCCAGCAGCAAGGGGATAGGGGATACGCAGTATTTT. The J gene is TRBJ2-3, the V gene TRBV6-5, with a weak D call TRBD1 (5 bases). CDR3 length equals 13 residues. Germline values: CDR1 MNHEY, CDR2 SVGAGI. With 6 bases removed from V and 6 bases from J, the gap between germline ends came to 13 bases.

The chain carries TRBV5-1 and TRBJ2-1, with D possibly being TRBD1 or TRBD2 (5 bases each). V dropped 2 bases and J dropped 5 bases, with 11 bases sitting between them. The CDR3 extends over 14 amino acids. Germline V gene lookup returns CDR1 SGHRS and CDR2 YFSETQ. In DNA, the CDR3 is TGCGCCAGCAGCTTTGGGAGACAGAACAATGAGCAGTTCTTC. Translated: CASSFGRQNNEQFF.

The rearrangement uses TRBV7-2 and TRBJ2-3; D remains unclear. The germline gives CDR1 SGHTA, CDR2 FQGNSA. This CDR3 contains 14 residues. The germline V and J ends were trimmed by 4 bases and 4 bases, with 12 bases remaining between them. The CDR3 reads CASSYPIRADTQYF. For the CDR3, the DNA is TGTGCCAGCAGCTACCCCATTAGGGCAGATACGCAGTATTTT.

CDR3 bases: TGTGCCAGCAGCGAGGGGAACTCTGGGGCCAACGTCCTGACTTTC. The encoded protein is CASSEGNSGANVLTF. The chain has TRBV27 and TRBJ2-6; D may be TRBD1 or TRBD2 (5 bases each). This CDR3 contains 15 residues. Germline loops: CDR1 MNHEY, CDR2 SMNVEV (reference sequence). V was clipped by 6 bases and J by 0 bases, with 9 bases between them.

The chain combines TRBV28 with TRBJ1-2; a weak D match, TRBD1 (6 bases). Trimming left V 2 bases short and J 6 bases short, with 13 bases between. The germline gives CDR1 MDHEN, CDR2 SYDVKM. The CDR3 is made up of 14 amino acids. The CDR3 here is CASSLVGGADGYTF. The CDR3 region has the DNA TGTGCCAGCAGTTTAGTCGGGGGGGCGGATGGCTACACCTTC.

V is TRBV30 and J is TRBJ1-2, with 11 bases aligning to TRBD1. The CDR3 runs to 16 residues. Germline loops: CDR1 GTSNPN, CDR2 SVGIG (reference sequence). Trimming took 7 bases from V and 2 from J; bases not matched to a gene: 12. Here the CDR3 reads CASNSGTGGRNYGYTF. CDR3 DNA: TGTGCCTCCAATTCCGGGACAGGGGGTAGAAACTATGGCTACACCTTC.

This clone was seen a few times. V gene TRBV6-5 combines with J gene TRBJ1-5; 7 bases map to TRBD1. The CDR3 sequence is 14 residues long. Germline-derived CDR1 and CDR2 are MNHEY and SVGAGI. V trimming: 4 bases; J trimming: 3 bases; junction bases outside the gene matches: 3. The CDR3 spells CASSLDRSNQPQHF. The CDR3 bases are TGTGCCAGCAGTTTGGACAGGTCCAATCAGCCCCAGCATTTT.

The chain employs TRBV10-3 and TRBJ1-4; possibly TRBD1 for D (6 bases). The CDR3 covers 16 residues. The germline V and J ends were trimmed by 8 bases and 7 bases, with 23 bases remaining between them. Germline V gene data show CDR1 as ENHRY and CDR2 as SYGVKD. The DNA for the CDR3 is TGTGCCATCCCTCCCCCCGGGACATTACTTTTTGAAAAACTGTTTTTT. This gives the protein CAIPPPGTLLFEKLFF.

This clone was recorded a few times. The chain carries TRBV7-3 and TRBJ1-2; no definite D call. CDR1 and CDR2 (germline): SGHTA, FQGTGA. The CDR3 runs to 13 residues. V lost 5 bases, J lost 6 bases, and 13 bases lay in between. CDR3 sequence: CASSRRPEDGYTF. Here the CDR3 DNA reads TGTGCCAGCAGCAGAAGGCCAGAAGATGGCTACACCTTC. The entire variable domain, with the rest obtained from reference TRBV7-3 and TRBJ1-2, is as follows: GAGVSQTPSNKVTEKGKYVELRCDPISGHTALYWYRQSLGQGPEFLIYFQGTGAADDSGLPNDRFFAVRPEGSVSTLKIQRTERGDSAVYLCASSRRPEDGYTFGSGTRLTVV.

This chain connects TRBV19 to TRBJ1-2; unclear D gene. Germline lookup yields CDR1 LNHDA and CDR2 SQIVND (reference sequence). V was clipped by 8 bases and J by 5 bases, with 18 bases between them. There are 14 residues in the CDR3. CDR3 DNA: TGTGCCAGTCTCCCAAGTATCGGGGTTTATGGCTACACCTTC. Its translation: CASLPSIGVYGYTF.

The CDR3 region is CASSLLLEGIYEQFF. As DNA, the CDR3 is TGCGCCAGCAGCCTCTTACTAGAGGGGATTTATGAGCAGTTCTTC. The chain is built from TRBV4-3 and TRBJ2-1; D might be TRBD1 or TRBD2, each matching 5 bases. Trimming left V 4 bases short and J 8 bases short, with 18 bases between. This CDR3 is 15 amino acids long. Germline V gene sequence: CDR1 LGHNA, CDR2 YSLEER.

The CDR3, as DNA: TGCGCCAGCAGCCTCACGGAGGGGGGGTCGACTGAAGCTTTCTTT. Residues: CASSLTEGGSTEAFF. J is TRBJ1-1 and V is TRBV5-1; a possible D gene is TRBD1 (6 bases). Germline V gives CDR1 SGHRS, CDR2 YFSETQ. With 4 bases removed from V and 5 bases from J, the gap between germline ends came to 18 bases. The CDR3 totals 15 residues.

The chain is built from TRBV7-2 and TRBJ2-5; D is unclear. The V end lost 3 bases, the J end lost 5 bases, and 10 bases lay between the germline ends. CDR1 and CDR2 from the germline V gene are SGHTA and FQGNSA. The CDR3 has 13 residues. CDR3: CASSFGPGETQYF. CDR3 DNA: TGTGCCAGCAGCTTTGGCCCTGGGGAGACCCAGTACTTC.